The clone carrying this T cell receptor (beta chain) was seen many times. Its target is unknown. Per germline, CDR1 SGHDN and CDR2 FVKESK. This CDR3 has 11 amino acids. V lost 5 bases, J lost 7 bases, and 8 bases lay in between. Sequencing was performed with immunoSEQ multiplex PCR; in TCRdb, only in-frame clones are kept and a portion is missing. The sample carries over 850,000 clones, 70% to 80% recorded once. This sample was included in a study of shared clonotypes between healthy human individuals. Points from the study as a whole: Among non-shared clonotypes, generation probabilities were lower than among those shared by all four donors. Between several donors, naive CD4 clonotypes were shared at a level of about 5%.

V usage is TRBV14 and J usage is TRBJ1-1; unclear D gene. Sequences were obtained from memory CD4+ T cells from PBMCs. The subset was: CD45RA-negative fraction. The TCR comes from a man in his late teens or twenties in good health. Some clones in this sample may be carry-over from other donors' samples. The CDR3 nucleotides are TGTGCCAGCAGCAGTTACCGTGAAGCTTTCTTT. This codes for CASSSYREAFF.